This T cell receptor beta chain was recovered during a study of blood T cell repertoires in COVID-19. The table came from immunoSEQ multiplex PCR; TCRdb's copy has only in-frame clones and leaves some out. The sample consists of 240,000 or so clones, approximately 90% of them appearing once. The V segment lost 6 bases and the J segment 7 bases; nucleotides outside the gene matches: 15. The germline gives CDR1 SGHDT, CDR2 YYEEEE. The CDR3 has 15 residues. Sequencing input: PBMCs or T cells enriched from blood (not recorded which). The chain couples TRBV5-6 to TRBJ2-5; 7 bases fit TRBD2. The receptor was derived from a man in his forties or fifties who had recovered from COVID-19. The CDR3 here is CASNKRGDPLGTQYF. Written as DNA, the CDR3 is TGTGCCAGCAATAAACGGGGGGACCCGCTAGGGACCCAGTACTTC.